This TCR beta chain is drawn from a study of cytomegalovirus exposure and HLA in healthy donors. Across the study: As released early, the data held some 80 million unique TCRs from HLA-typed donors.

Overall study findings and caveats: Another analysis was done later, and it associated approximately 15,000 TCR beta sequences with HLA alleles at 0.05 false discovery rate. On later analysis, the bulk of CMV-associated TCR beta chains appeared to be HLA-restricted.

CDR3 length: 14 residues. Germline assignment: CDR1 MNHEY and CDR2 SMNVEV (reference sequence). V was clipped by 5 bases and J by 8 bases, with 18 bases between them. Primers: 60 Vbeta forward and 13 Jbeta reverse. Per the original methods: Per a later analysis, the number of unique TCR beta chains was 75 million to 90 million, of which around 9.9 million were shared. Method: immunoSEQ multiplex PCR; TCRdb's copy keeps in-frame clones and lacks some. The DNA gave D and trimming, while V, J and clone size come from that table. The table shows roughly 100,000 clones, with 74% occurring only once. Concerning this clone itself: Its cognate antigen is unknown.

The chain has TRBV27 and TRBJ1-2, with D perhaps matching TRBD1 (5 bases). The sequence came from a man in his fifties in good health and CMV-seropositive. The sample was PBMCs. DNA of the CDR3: TGTGCCAGCAGTCCCTCCCGAGGGAGGGGCGGCTACACCTTC. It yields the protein CASSPSRGRGGYTF.